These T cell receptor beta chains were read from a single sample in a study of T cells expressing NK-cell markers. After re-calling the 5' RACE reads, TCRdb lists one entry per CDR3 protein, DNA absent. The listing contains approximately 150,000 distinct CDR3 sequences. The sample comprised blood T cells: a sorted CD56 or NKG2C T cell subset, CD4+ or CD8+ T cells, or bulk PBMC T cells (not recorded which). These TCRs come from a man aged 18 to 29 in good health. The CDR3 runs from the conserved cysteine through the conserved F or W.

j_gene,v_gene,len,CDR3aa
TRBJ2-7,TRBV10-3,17,CAISVGVRPSGAYEQYF
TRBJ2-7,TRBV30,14,CAWSVVGSGDEQYF
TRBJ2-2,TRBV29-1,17,CSVWLRTSHRSTGELFF
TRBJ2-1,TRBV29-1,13,CSINRDHINEQFF
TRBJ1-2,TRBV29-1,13,CSVPGTDYYGYTF
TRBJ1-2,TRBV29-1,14,CSVGGGGTGDGYTF
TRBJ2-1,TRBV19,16,CASSIEGRAGYNEQFF
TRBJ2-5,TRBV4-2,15,CASSQGPSGQETQYF
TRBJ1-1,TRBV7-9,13,CASSPEGGVKAFF
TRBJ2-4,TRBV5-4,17,CASSPQKTGVSKNIQYF
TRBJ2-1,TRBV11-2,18,CASSLYGLGVLSYNEQFF
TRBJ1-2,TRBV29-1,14,CSVEGDGQDYGYTF
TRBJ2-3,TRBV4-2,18,CASSQAHLTSVITDTQYF
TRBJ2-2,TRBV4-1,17,CASSPPRVATNTGELFF
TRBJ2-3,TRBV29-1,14,CSVGRTSSPTSQYF
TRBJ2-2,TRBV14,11,CASSGIGELFF
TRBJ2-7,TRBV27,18,CASSLYGLAGGPLGEQYF
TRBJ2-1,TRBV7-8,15,CASSSRTSGHNEQFF
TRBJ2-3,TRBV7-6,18,CASSQSVAGKYETDTQYF
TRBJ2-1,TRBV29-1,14,CSVVGAGFSGEQFF
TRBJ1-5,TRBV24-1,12,CATSATGQPQHF
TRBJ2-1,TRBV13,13,CASSGTSGREQFF
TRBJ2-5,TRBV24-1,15,CATSDLWEGQETQYF
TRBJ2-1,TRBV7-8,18,CASSLGLAGGTFYNEQFF
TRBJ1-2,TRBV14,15,CASSQDQDFRFGYTF
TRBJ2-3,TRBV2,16,CASSETSGRAGDTQYF
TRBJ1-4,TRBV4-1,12,CASSQSPTGLFF